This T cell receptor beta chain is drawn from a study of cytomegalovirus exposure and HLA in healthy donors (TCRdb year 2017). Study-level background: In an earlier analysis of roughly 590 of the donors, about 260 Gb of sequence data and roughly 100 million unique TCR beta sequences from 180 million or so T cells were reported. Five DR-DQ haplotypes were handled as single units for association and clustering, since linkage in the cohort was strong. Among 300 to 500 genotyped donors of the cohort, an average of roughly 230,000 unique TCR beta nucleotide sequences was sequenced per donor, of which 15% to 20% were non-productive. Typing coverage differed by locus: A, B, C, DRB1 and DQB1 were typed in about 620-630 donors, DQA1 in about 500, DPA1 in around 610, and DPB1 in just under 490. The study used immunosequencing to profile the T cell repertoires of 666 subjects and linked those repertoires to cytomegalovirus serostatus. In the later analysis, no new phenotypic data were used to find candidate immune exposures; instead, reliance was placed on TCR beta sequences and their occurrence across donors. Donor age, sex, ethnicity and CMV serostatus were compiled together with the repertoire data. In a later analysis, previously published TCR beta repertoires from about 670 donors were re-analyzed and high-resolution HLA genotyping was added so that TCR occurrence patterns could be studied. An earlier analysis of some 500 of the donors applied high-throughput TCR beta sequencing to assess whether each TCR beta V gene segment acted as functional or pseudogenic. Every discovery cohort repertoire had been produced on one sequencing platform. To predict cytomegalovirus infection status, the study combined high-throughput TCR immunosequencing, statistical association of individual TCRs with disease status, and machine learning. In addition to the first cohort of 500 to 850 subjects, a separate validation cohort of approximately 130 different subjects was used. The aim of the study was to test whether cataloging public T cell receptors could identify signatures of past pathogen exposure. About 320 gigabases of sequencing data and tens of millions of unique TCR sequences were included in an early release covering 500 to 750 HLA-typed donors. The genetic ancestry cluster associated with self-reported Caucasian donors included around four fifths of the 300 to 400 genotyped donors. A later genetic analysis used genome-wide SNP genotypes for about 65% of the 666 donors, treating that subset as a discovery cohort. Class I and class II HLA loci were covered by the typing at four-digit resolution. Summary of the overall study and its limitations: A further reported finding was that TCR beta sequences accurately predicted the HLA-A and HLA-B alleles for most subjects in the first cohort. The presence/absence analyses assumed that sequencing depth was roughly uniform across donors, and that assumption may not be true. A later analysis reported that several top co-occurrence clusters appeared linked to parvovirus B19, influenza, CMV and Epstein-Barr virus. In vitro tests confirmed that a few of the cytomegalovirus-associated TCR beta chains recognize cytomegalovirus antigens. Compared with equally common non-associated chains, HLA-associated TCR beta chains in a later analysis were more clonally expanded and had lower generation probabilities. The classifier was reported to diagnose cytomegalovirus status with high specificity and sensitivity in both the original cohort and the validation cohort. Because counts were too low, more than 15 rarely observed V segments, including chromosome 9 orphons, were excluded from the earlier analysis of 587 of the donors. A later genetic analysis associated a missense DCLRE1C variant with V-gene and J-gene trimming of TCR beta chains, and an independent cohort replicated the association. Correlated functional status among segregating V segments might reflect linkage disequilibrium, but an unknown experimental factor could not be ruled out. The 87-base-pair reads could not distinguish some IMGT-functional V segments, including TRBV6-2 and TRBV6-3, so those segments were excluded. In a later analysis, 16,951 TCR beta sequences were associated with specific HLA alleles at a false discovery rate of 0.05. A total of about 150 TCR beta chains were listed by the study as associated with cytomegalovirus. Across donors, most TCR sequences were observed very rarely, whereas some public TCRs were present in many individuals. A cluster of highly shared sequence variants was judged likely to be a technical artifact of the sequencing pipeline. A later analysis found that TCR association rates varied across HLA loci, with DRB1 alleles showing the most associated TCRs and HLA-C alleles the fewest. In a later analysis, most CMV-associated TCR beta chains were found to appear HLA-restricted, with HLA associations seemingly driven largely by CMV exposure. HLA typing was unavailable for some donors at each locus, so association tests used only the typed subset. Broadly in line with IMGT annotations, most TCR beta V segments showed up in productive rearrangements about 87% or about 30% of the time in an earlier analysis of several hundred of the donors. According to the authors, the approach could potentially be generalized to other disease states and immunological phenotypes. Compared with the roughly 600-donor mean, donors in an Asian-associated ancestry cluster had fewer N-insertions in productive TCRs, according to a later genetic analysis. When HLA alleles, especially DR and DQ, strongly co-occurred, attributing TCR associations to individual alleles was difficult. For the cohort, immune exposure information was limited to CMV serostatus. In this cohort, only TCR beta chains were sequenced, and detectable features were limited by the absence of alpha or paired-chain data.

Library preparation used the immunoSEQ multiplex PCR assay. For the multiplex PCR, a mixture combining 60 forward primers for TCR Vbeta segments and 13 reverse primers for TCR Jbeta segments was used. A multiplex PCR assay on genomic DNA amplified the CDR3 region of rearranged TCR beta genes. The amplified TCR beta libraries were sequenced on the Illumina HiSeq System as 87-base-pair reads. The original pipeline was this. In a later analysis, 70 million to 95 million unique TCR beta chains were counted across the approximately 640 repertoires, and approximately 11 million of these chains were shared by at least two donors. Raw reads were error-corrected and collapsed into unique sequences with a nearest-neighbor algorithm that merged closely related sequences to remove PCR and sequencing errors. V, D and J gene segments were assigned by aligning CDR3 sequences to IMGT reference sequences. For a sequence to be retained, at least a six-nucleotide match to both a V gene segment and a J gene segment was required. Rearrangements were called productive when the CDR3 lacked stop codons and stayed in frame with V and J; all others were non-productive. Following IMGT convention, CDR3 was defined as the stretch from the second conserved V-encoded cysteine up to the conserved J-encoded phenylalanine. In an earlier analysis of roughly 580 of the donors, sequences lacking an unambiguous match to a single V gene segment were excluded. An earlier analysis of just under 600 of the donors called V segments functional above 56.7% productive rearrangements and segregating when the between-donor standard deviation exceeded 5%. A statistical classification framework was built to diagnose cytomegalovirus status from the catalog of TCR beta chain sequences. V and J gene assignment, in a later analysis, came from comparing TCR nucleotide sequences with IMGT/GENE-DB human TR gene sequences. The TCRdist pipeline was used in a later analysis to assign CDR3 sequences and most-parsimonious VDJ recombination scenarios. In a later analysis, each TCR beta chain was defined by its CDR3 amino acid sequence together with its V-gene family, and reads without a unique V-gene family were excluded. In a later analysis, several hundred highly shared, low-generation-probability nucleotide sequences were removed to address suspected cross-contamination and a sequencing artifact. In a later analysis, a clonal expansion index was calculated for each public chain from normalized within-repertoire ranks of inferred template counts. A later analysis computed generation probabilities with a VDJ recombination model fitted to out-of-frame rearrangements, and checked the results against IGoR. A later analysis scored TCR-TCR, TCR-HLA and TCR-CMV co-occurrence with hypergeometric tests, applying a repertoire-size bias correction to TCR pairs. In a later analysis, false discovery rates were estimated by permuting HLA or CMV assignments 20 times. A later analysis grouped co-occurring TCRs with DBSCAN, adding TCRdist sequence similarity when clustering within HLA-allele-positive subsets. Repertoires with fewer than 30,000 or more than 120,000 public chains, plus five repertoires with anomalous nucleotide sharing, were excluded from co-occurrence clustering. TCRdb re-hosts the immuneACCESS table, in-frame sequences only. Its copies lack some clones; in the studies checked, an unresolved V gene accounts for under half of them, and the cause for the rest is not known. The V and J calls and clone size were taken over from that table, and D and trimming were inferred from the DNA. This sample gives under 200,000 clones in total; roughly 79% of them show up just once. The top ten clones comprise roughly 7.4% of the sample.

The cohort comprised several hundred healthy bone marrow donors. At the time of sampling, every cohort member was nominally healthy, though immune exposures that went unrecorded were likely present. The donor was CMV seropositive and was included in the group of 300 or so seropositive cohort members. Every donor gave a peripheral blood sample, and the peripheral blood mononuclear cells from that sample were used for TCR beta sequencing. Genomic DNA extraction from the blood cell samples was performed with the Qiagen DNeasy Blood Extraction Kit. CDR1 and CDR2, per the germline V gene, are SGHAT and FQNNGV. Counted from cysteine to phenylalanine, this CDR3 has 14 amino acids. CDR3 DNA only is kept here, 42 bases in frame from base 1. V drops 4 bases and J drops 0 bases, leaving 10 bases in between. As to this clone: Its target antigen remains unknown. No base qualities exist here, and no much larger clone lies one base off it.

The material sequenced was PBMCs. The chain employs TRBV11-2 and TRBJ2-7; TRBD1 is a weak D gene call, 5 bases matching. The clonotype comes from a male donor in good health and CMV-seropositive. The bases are TGTGCCAGCAGCTCGTTGGGGCGCTCCTACGAGCAGTACTTC. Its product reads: CASSSLGRSYEQYF.